This T cell receptor beta chain comes out of a study of T-cell memory formation after mild COVID-19. This clonotype was counted between two and nine times. With 0 bases clipped from V and 5 bases from J, the junction kept 18 bases outside the gene matches. The CDR3 is made up of 20 amino acids. The germline V gene has CDR1 MNHEY and CDR2 SVGEGT. TCRdb re-derived calls from the 5' RACE reads in MiXCR, one entry per CDR3 protein. The sample holds under 300,000 distinct CDR3 sequences; roughly 17% are singletons and the top ten take 3.5% to 4%. The chain recombines TRBV6-2 or TRBV6-3 with TRBJ2-1; 8 bases are a match to TRBD1. The sample taken for sequencing was PBMCs or a T cell subset sorted from them (not recorded which). This clonotype originated in a man between 18 and 35 years old who had mild COVID-19 (a few samples of this study predate the infection). Cell type and time point are not known. CDR3 in DNA: TGTGCCAGCAGTTACTCGATGTACGGTTCGTCGGGGACAGGCAACAATGAGCAGTTCTTC. Its translation: CASSYSMYGSSGTGNNEQFF.